This T cell receptor (beta chain) was profiled in a study of cytomegalovirus exposure and HLA in healthy donors. The CDR3 is 12 residues long. V was clipped by 2 bases and J by 3 bases, with 5 bases between them. Germline CDR1 and CDR2: KGHSH and LQKENI. PCR employed 60 Vbeta and 13 Jbeta primers. Here immunoSEQ multiplex PCR was the method, and the copy in TCRdb shows in-frame clones only, minus some. The table includes around 150,000 clones, about 80% detected once. The material sequenced was PBMCs. The chain combines TRBV18 with TRBJ2-7, with a possible D match to TRBD1 (5 bases). This clonotype originated in a female donor in good health and CMV-seronegative. The CDR3 nucleotides read TGTGCCAGCTCACCAGGACACTACGAGCAGTACTTC. This sequence encodes CASSPGHYEQYF. The entire variable domain, with the rest obtained from reference TRBV18 and TRBJ2-7, is as follows: NAGVMQNPRHLVRRRGQEARLRCSPMKGHSHVYWYRQLPEEGLKFMVYLQKENIIDESGMPKERFSAEFPKEGPSILRIQQVVRGDSAAYFCASSPGHYEQYFGPGTRLTVT.